One sample yielded the 15 T cell receptor beta chains listed below, sequenced in a study of blood T cell repertoires in COVID-19. The method was immunoSEQ multiplex PCR; TCRdb's version includes in-frame clones alone and lacks a portion of them. The sample contains tens of thousands of clones, roughly 78% of which appear only once. Material for sequencing was peripheral blood. All receptors derive from a boy between 2 and 15 years old with active or convalescent COVID-19.

The chain employs TRBV2 and TRBJ1-4; no definite D call. Germline assignment: CDR1 SNHLY and CDR2 FYNNEI. The CDR3 runs 14 residues. Trimming pared 6 bases from V and 5 bases from J, leaving 13 bases between. CDR3 sequence reads: CASSLVQLNEKLFF. CDR3 nucleotides: TGTGCCAGCAGCTTGGTACAGTTAAATGAAAAACTGTTTTTT. Complete variable domain (other parts from reference TRBV2 and TRBJ1-4): EPEVTQTPSHQVTQMGQEVILRCVPISNHLYFYWYRQILGQKVEFLVSFYNNEISEKSEIFDDQFSVERPDGSNFTLKIRSTKLEDSAMYFCASSLVQLNEKLFFGSGTQLSVL.

This chain connects TRBV11-2 to TRBJ2-6; 10 positions agree with TRBD1. The CDR3 extends over 19 amino acids. V lost 5 bases and J lost 2; bases outside the gene matches: 12. From germline, CDR1 is SGHAT and CDR2 FQNNGV. The chain's CDR3 is CASSRAKGTGVTGANVLTF. The CDR3 region has the DNA TGTGCCAGCAGCCGCGCGAAGGGGACAGGGGTAACTGGGGCCAACGTCCTGACTTTC.

Written as DNA, the CDR3 is TGTGCCAGCAGCCAAGCCTCCAGGGGACTAGCGGGAGTAGATGAGCAGTTCTTC. This sequence encodes CASSQASRGLAGVDEQFF. The chain employs TRBV14 and TRBJ2-1; 14 bases match TRBD2. The germline V gene encodes CDR1 SGHDN and CDR2 FVKESK. With V trimmed by 1 base and J by 8 bases, 10 bases remained unmatched. The CDR3 spans 18 residues. The complete variable domain, with remaining parts taken from reference TRBV14 and TRBJ2-1, reads EAGVTQFPSHSVIEKGQTVTLRCDPISGHDNLYWYRRVMGKEIKFLLHFVKESKQDESGMPNNRFLAERTGGTYSTLKVQPAELEDSGVYFCASSQASRGLAGVDEQFFGPGTRLTVL.

The rearrangement links TRBV6-1 to TRBJ2-3; no clear D gene. Germline-derived CDR1 and CDR2 are MNHNS and SASEGT. V was pared by 2 bases and J by 3 bases, with 15 bases between. This CDR3 has 16 residues. The CDR3: CASSELLPRFTDTQYF. Written as DNA, the CDR3 is TGTGCCAGCAGTGAATTGCTCCCTAGATTTACAGATACGCAGTATTTT.

The rearrangement uses TRBV5-6 and TRBJ2-1; a weak D match, TRBD2 (5 bases). The V end lost 2 bases, the J end lost 7 bases, and 7 bases lay between the germline ends. The CDR3 is 12 amino acids. CDR1 is SGHDT and CDR2 is YYEEEE in the germline V gene. CDR3 sequence: CASSFWENEQFF. As DNA, the CDR3 is TGTGCCAGCAGCTTTTGGGAGAATGAGCAGTTCTTC.

This CDR3 reads CASSENGGTDTQYF. Here the CDR3 DNA reads TGTGCCAGCAGTGAGAACGGGGGCACAGATACGCAGTATTTT. The chain combines TRBV2 with TRBJ2-3; D perhaps matches TRBD2 (5 bases). Germline CDR1 and CDR2: SNHLY and FYNNEI. V shed 3 bases and J shed 1 base, with 8 bases lying between them. CDR3 length equals 14 residues.

This clone was seen more than once but under ten times. The chain recombines TRBV29-1 with TRBJ2-2, with TRBD2 as a possible D gene (6 bases). From germline, CDR1 is SQVTM and CDR2 ANQGSEA. This CDR3 has 13 residues. The V end lost 7 bases, the J end lost 7 bases, and 16 bases lay between the germline ends. The CDR3, as DNA: TGCAGCGGGAAGGGACTCGGGAACGGGGAGCTGTTTTTT. Its protein product is CSGKGLGNGELFF.

V usage is TRBV19 and J usage is TRBJ2-2; 11 bases line up with TRBD1. Germline assignment: CDR1 LNHDA and CDR2 SQIVND (reference sequence). The V and J ends lost 10 bases and 7 bases, in that order; junction bases with no gene match: 8. The CDR3 is 14 residues long. DNA of the CDR3: TGTGCCACCCAGGACAGGGGGCGAATCGGGGAGCTGTTTTTT. Translation gives CATQDRGRIGELFF.

This sequence joins TRBV2 and TRBJ1-3, with 7 bases lining up with TRBD1. Trimming at V came to 6 bases and at J to 4 bases, leaving 9 bases not matched to a gene. CDR1 and CDR2 (germline): SNHLY, FYNNEI. The CDR3 consists of 15 residues. DNA of the CDR3: TGTGCCAGCAGCCCCCCCACAGGGGTCGGAAACACCATATATTTT. Protein: CASSPPTGVGNTIYF.

This chain uses TRBV29-1 with TRBJ2-1; D not certain. This CDR3 has 12 residues. CDR1 and CDR2 (germline): SQVTM, ANQGSEA. The V end was cut by 6 bases, the J end by 5 bases, with 11 bases between. The CDR3 sequence: CSVSDVNNEQFF. The CDR3 DNA follows: TGCAGCGTCAGCGACGTGAACAATGAGCAGTTCTTC.

This clone has at least ten counts. The V and J genes are TRBV28 and TRBJ2-3; 15 nucleotides align to TRBD2. V trimming: 2 bases; J trimming: 4 bases; junction bases outside the gene matches: 10. This CDR3 spans 19 amino acids. CDR1 and CDR2 from the germline V gene are MDHEN and SYDVKM. CDR3 sequence reads: CASSLPGTSGGKRADTQYF. CDR3 nucleotides: TGTGCCAGCAGTTTACCGGGGACTAGCGGGGGGAAGAGGGCAGATACGCAGTATTTT.

J is TRBJ2-1 and V is TRBV5-1, with TRBD2 as a possible D gene (7 bases). The germline V and J ends were trimmed by 6 bases and 7 bases, with 17 bases remaining between them. The length of the CDR3 is 14 residues. Germline loops: CDR1 SGHRS, CDR2 YFSETQ. The CDR3 nucleotides read TGCGCCAGCACCTACGGCGGGGGCGGGAATGAGCAGTTCTTC. Encoded protein: CASTYGGGGNEQFF.

The rearrangement joins TRBV7-2 to TRBJ2-2, with TRBD2 matching 8 bases. The CDR3 totals 16 residues. CDR1 is SGHTA and CDR2 is FQGNSA in the germline V gene. The V and J ends lost 8 bases and 0 bases, in that order; junction bases with no gene match: 8. The CDR3 nucleotides read TGTGCCAGCGCTGGACGGGGACTAGCGAACACCGGGGAGCTGTTTTTT. This sequence encodes CASAGRGLANTGELFF.

This rearrangement joins TRBV4-3 to TRBJ1-1, with 8 nucleotides matching TRBD1. This CDR3 is built from 15 residues. Germline-derived CDR1 and CDR2 are LGHNA and YSLEER. V shed 0 bases and J 10 bases; nucleotides not matched to a gene: 10. The CDR3 DNA follows: TGCGCCAGCAGCCAAGAACCGGGGGACAGGTCTGGAGCTTTCTTT. Amino acids: CASSQEPGDRSGAFF.

By its share, this clone is medium-sized (0.01 to 0.1%). This sequence joins TRBV10-2 and TRBJ2-7; tentative D call: TRBD2 (7 bases). This CDR3 is built from 13 residues. V lost 5 bases to trimming and J lost 2 bases, with 10 bases between them. Germline CDR1 and CDR2: WSHSY and SAAADI. CDR3 residues: CASSRGAPYEQYF. The CDR3 nucleotides read TGCGCCAGCAGTCGGGGGGCGCCCTACGAGCAGTACTTC.